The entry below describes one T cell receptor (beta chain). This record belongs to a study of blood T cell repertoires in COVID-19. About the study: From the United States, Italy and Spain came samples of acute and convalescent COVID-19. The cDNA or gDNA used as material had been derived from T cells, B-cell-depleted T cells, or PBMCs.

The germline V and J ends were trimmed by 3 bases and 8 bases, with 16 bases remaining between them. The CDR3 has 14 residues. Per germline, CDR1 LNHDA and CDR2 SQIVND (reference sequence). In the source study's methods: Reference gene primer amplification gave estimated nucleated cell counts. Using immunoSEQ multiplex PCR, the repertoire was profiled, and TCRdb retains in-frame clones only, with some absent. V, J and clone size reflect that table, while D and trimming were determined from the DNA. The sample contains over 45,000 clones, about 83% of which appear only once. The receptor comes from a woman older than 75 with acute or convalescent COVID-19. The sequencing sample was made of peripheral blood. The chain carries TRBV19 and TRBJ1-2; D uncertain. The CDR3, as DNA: TGTGCCAGTAGTATCGGCGGCTTCTCAGCGGGCTACACCTTC. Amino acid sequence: CASSIGGFSAGYTF. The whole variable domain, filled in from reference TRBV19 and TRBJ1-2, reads DGGITQSPKYLFRKEGQNVTLSCEQNLNHDAMYWYRQDPGQGLRLIYYSQIVNDFQKGDIAEGYSVSREKKESFPLTVTSAQKNPTAFYLCASSIGGFSAGYTFGSGTRLTVV.